These T cell receptor beta chains were read from a single sample in a study of identical twins. TCRdb redid the calling of the 5' RACE reads with MiXCR, one entry per CDR3 protein. The data show 250,000 or so distinct CDR3 sequences, about 8% seen once. These records were also assigned to another study, of yellow fever vaccine responses in identical twins.

Specimen: CD8+ T cells sorted from blood. The receptors derive from a woman aged 18-30 years in good health. The CDR3 runs from the conserved cysteine through the conserved F or W. Fields, in order: V gene, clone size, J gene, D gene, CDR3 DNA, CDR3 protein. A D gene is named only where the DNA matches it firmly. Part of the rows lack a size; the others show once, few, many or a class for expanded clones.

V: TRBV6-2/TRBV6-3
size: many
J: TRBJ2-7
D: TRBD1
DNA: TGTGCCAGCAGTAACCCGACAGGGGCCTACGAGCAGTACTTC
CDR3: CASSNPTGAYEQYF

V: TRBV5-1
size: few
J: TRBJ2-6
D: TRBD1
DNA: TGCGCCAGCTTGGGACAGGAAGGCTCTGGGGCCAACGTCCTGACTTTC
CDR3: CASLGQEGSGANVLTF

V: TRBV6-4
size: .
J: TRBJ2-2
D: .
DNA: TGTGCCAGCAGTGGCCAGTCTACCGGGGAGCTGTTTTTT
CDR3: CASSGQSTGELFF

V: TRBV11-2
size: .
J: TRBJ2-3
D: .
DNA: TGTGCCAGCAGCTTAGACCCCTTGGATACGCAGTATTTT
CDR3: CASSLDPLDTQYF

V: TRBV11-3
size: few
J: TRBJ2-3
D: TRBD2
DNA: TGTGCCAGCAGCTTAGGGGTAGCGGGGCCCACAGATACGCAGTATTTT
CDR3: CASSLGVAGPTDTQYF

V: TRBV7-8
size: .
J: TRBJ2-2
D: TRBD1
DNA: TGTGCCAGCAGCCTTTGGACAGGAAACACCGGGGAGCTGTTTTTT
CDR3: CASSLWTGNTGELFF

V: TRBV4-3
size: few
J: TRBJ1-6
D: TRBD1
DNA: TGCGCCAGCAGCCCACGACAGGGGGCGTATAATTCACCCCTCCACTTT
CDR3: CASSPRQGAYNSPLHF

V: TRBV20-1
size: many
J: TRBJ2-5
D: TRBD2
DNA: TGCAGTGCTAGATCGAGTACTAGCGGGGACCAAGAGACCCAGTACTTC
CDR3: CSARSSTSGDQETQYF

V: TRBV2
size: .
J: TRBJ2-7
D: TRBD2
DNA: TGTGCCAGCAGAAAGACTAGCGGGCAACCCTACGAGCAGTACTTC
CDR3: CASRKTSGQPYEQYF

V: TRBV5-1
size: .
J: TRBJ1-1
D: .
DNA: TGCGCCAGCAGCTTGTCCTGGGACACTGAAGCTTTCTTT
CDR3: CASSLSWDTEAFF

V: TRBV12-3/TRBV12-4
size: few
J: TRBJ1-2
D: TRBD1
DNA: TGTGCCAGCAGTTTGGGGACAGCCCTCTATGGCTACACCTTC
CDR3: CASSLGTALYGYTF

V: TRBV5-1
size: many
J: TRBJ2-7
D: TRBD2
DNA: TGCGCCAGCAGCTCAATACTAGCGGGGGAATCCTACGAGCAGTACTTC
CDR3: CASSSILAGESYEQYF

V: TRBV2
size: .
J: TRBJ2-7
D: .
DNA: TGTGCCAGCGAAGCTCGGTACTACGAGCAGTACTTC
CDR3: CASEARYYEQYF

V: TRBV9
size: few
J: TRBJ2-3
D: TRBD2
DNA: TGTGCCAGCAGCGCTCCCCTAGCGGGGGGCACAGATACGCAGTATTTT
CDR3: CASSAPLAGGTDTQYF

V: TRBV7-2
size: .
J: TRBJ2-3
D: TRBD2
DNA: TGTGCCAGCAGCTTAGAAGCGGGGCTCGATACGCAGTATTTT
CDR3: CASSLEAGLDTQYF

V: TRBV29-1
size: many
J: TRBJ1-1
D: .
DNA: TGCAGCGTTGAAGCCGAAAACACTGAAGCTTTCTTT
CDR3: CSVEAENTEAFF

V: TRBV7-3
size: .
J: TRBJ2-3
D: .
DNA: TGTGCCCACCGTTTCACGGGGCTATTTAGCCCTAGCACAGATACGCAGTATTTT
CDR3: CAHRFTGLFSPSTDTQYF

V: TRBV5-6
size: many
J: TRBJ2-3
D: TRBD1
DNA: TGTGCCAGCAGCTTGGGACAGGGGGCGGTTGGCACAGATACGCAGTATTTT
CDR3: CASSLGQGAVGTDTQYF

V: TRBV9
size: few
J: TRBJ2-3
D: TRBD2
DNA: TGTGCCAGCAGCGGAACTAGCGGGGGGTCAGATACGCAGTATTTT
CDR3: CASSGTSGGSDTQYF

V: TRBV15
size: .
J: TRBJ2-6
D: .
DNA: TGTGCCACCAGCAGAGACCGGCAATCTGGGGCCAACGTCCTGACTTTC
CDR3: CATSRDRQSGANVLTF

V: TRBV28
size: .
J: TRBJ2-5
D: .
DNA: TGTGCCAGCAGTTTCGCACAGGAAGAGACCCAGTACTTC
CDR3: CASSFAQEETQYF

V: TRBV27
size: many
J: TRBJ1-2
D: .
DNA: TGTGCCAGCAGTTTAACAGGGAGATATGGCTACACCTTC
CDR3: CASSLTGRYGYTF

V: TRBV11-2
size: few
J: TRBJ2-7
D: .
DNA: TGTGCCAGCAGTTTCGGGCCTCTTCTCTACGAGCAGTACTTC
CDR3: CASSFGPLLYEQYF

V: TRBV5-1
size: .
J: TRBJ2-5
D: .
DNA: TGCGCCAGCAGCTTCCGAATCGTACAGGGTCCTCAAGAGACCCAGTACTTC
CDR3: CASSFRIVQGPQETQYF

V: TRBV3-1
size: .
J: TRBJ2-3
D: .
DNA: TGTGCCAGCAGCTCTGGCAGGGGCCGCACAGATACGCAGTATTTT
CDR3: CASSSGRGRTDTQYF

V: TRBV12-3/TRBV12-4
size: many
J: TRBJ2-3
D: TRBD1
DNA: TGTGCCAGCAGTTCCGACGGGACAGGGAGTAGCACAGATACGCAGTATTTT
CDR3: CASSSDGTGSSTDTQYF

V: TRBV29-1
size: many
J: TRBJ2-1
D: TRBD2
DNA: TGCAGCGTTGAAGCGGGACTAGTCACCTACAATGAGCAGTTCTTC
CDR3: CSVEAGLVTYNEQFF

V: TRBV29-1
size: few
J: TRBJ2-7
D: TRBD2
DNA: TGCAGCGCTGGGGGGGGCTCCTACGAGCAGTACTTC
CDR3: CSAGGGSYEQYF

V: TRBV7-9
size: few
J: TRBJ2-1
D: TRBD2
DNA: TGTGCCAGCAGCTTCGCGGGAGGGCCTGGGGGTGAGCAGTTCTTC
CDR3: CASSFAGGPGGEQFF

V: TRBV5-6
size: .
J: TRBJ2-1
D: .
DNA: TGTGCCAGCAGCTTGGGAGTTCGGACCTACAATGAGCAGTTCTTC
CDR3: CASSLGVRTYNEQFF

V: TRBV29-1
size: few
J: TRBJ1-2
D: .
DNA: TGCAGCGTTGAGGGGGGGGATGGCTATGGCTACACCTTC
CDR3: CSVEGGDGYGYTF

V: TRBV27
size: few
J: TRBJ2-1
D: TRBD2
DNA: TGTGCCAGCAGTTTGCTAGCGGGAGTGAAGTACAATGAGCAGTTCTTC
CDR3: CASSLLAGVKYNEQFF

V: TRBV4-1
size: many
J: TRBJ2-5
D: TRBD2
DNA: TGCGCCAGCAGCAATCTGTGGGGACTAGCAGAAGAGACCCAGTACTTC
CDR3: CASSNLWGLAEETQYF

V: TRBV29-1
size: many
J: TRBJ2-3
D: TRBD1
DNA: TGCAGCGTTGAACCTTCCGGGACAGCCCTGACCACAGATACGCAGTATTTT
CDR3: CSVEPSGTALTTDTQYF

V: TRBV29-1
size: many
J: TRBJ2-5
D: .
DNA: TGCAGCTCGCGGGGCGTAGAGACCCAGTACTTC
CDR3: CSSRGVETQYF

V: TRBV20-1
size: many
J: TRBJ1-1
D: .
DNA: TGCAGTGCTTCGGACATTTTGGGGCCTGAAGCTTTCTTT
CDR3: CSASDILGPEAFF

V: TRBV5-1
size: few
J: TRBJ2-7
D: .
DNA: TGCGCCAGCAGCACGAGACCCCCTGATATCTCCTACGAGCAGTACTTC
CDR3: CASSTRPPDISYEQYF

V: TRBV28
size: many
J: TRBJ2-7
D: .
DNA: TGTGCCAGCAGCTTAGGAGGGGGGGCTTACGAGCAGTACTTC
CDR3: CASSLGGGAYEQYF

V: TRBV7-9
size: few
J: TRBJ2-1
D: .
DNA: TGTGCCAGCAGCTTAGGCCGCGATGAGCAGTTCTTC
CDR3: CASSLGRDEQFF

V: TRBV5-6
size: .
J: TRBJ2-7
D: TRBD2
DNA: TGTGCCAGCAGCCACTTAGCGGGAGAGTCCTACGAGCAGTACTTC
CDR3: CASSHLAGESYEQYF

V: TRBV4-1
size: .
J: TRBJ1-5
D: .
DNA: TGCGCCAGCAGCCAAGGACCGGAGCCCCAGCATTTT
CDR3: CASSQGPEPQHF

V: TRBV29-1
size: few
J: TRBJ2-7
D: .
DNA: TGCAGCGTTTTCGGCGGAACCTACGAGCAGTACTTC
CDR3: CSVFGGTYEQYF